Listed below are T cell receptor beta chains from one sample, sequenced in a study of blood T cell repertoires in COVID-19. Repertoires were generated with immunoSEQ multiplex PCR, while TCRdb's copy carries only in-frame clones and drops some. Of roughly 230,000 clones listed, 80% to 90% were seen once; the top ten hold 4% to 5%. Sequencing was carried out using peripheral blood. The source of these receptors is a woman aged 40 to 49 who had recovered from COVID-19. The conserved cysteine and the conserved F or W are not part of the CDR3 here. Each record gives: J gene, V gene, CDR3 protein.

TRBJ2-1 TRBV3-1/TRBV3-2 ASSLLAGTLSYNEQF
TRBJ2-2 TRBV19 ASSPQVGELF
TRBJ2-2 TRBV30 AWSVRRGNTGELF
TRBJ2-1 TRBV4-3 ASSQGPAGAYNEQF
TRBJ2-1 TRBV19 ASSETGGNEQF
TRBJ2-1 TRBV30 AIGTNYYDEQF
TRBJ1-1 TRBV9 ASSAGRTGNTEAF
TRBJ2-5 TRBV13 ASSPGGPTETQY
TRBJ2-1 TRBV7-6 ASSLTSSSYNEQF
TRBJ1-1 TRBV12-5 ASGLVPGNPEAF
TRBJ1-1 TRBV28 ASSLSLAGEAF
TRBJ1-5 TRBV7-2 ASSPRGSNQPQH
TRBJ1-6 TRBV30 AWRSSPLH
TRBJ2-3 TRBV6-4 ASRTGTSVTDTQY
TRBJ2-3 TRBV10-2 ASSDPWASGSTDTQY
TRBJ2-3 TRBV6-4 ASSLRGATDTQY
TRBJ2-6 TRBV7-8 ASSSRPTGLGPPGANVLT
TRBJ2-7 TRBV5-4 ASSFQSYEQY
TRBJ2-3 TRBV6-5 ASSFGADTQY
TRBJ1-2 TRBV3-1/TRBV3-2 ASSQDYQWDTDTYGYT
TRBJ2-1 TRBV9 ASSDRTGDYNEQF
TRBJ2-1 TRBV27 ASSFRGGMDNEQF
TRBJ2-7 TRBV6-5 ASSPGTGSYEQY
TRBJ2-1 TRBV18 ASLWGDGEQF
TRBJ1-2 TRBV5-4 ASNTKGQSYGYT
TRBJ2-3 TRBV7-9 ASSFYSNTDTQY
TRBJ2-5 TRBV6-5 ASSSVSGTEETQY
TRBJ2-5 TRBV4-2 ASSQESSGGIQETQY
TRBJ1-2 TRBV5-1 ASSPGQGASGYT
TRBJ1-2 TRBV15 ATSRRDRVRYGYT
TRBJ2-1 TRBV7-6 ASSPLVFSGGRNEQF
TRBJ2-7 TRBV9 ASSVGGGTNYEQY
TRBJ2-3 TRBV5-4 ASRTGGTSTDTQY
TRBJ2-5 TRBV4-3 ASSRGLAGRETQY
TRBJ2-1 TRBV18 ASSPNPGWAGNEQF
TRBJ1-2 TRBV13 ASSLGSSDGYT
TRBJ1-4 TRBV19 ASSEGVANEKLF
TRBJ2-1 TRBV3-1/TRBV3-2 ASSQLSHRGSHYNEQF
TRBJ2-1 TRBV7-9 ASTTLGQGNEQF
TRBJ1-1 TRBV7-2 ASSPWDRTNTEAF
TRBJ2-5 TRBV30 AWSGGLAGGQETQY
TRBJ2-2 TRBV19 ASSPSFWDTELF
TRBJ1-6 TRBV2 ASRVRDRVYNSPLH
TRBJ2-3 TRBV3-1/TRBV3-2 ASSHGLADTDTQY
TRBJ1-3 TRBV3-1/TRBV3-2 ASSQGRLTFSGNTIY
TRBJ2-2 TRBV11-2 ASSFQREMVGELF
TRBJ2-5 TRBV6-7 ASRAKGFGETQY
TRBJ2-3 TRBV6-2/TRBV6-3 ASSPDRVVDTQY
TRBJ1-2 TRBV15 ATSRDGGVGAGYT
TRBJ1-2 TRBV7-9 ASSYGQRPNYGYT
TRBJ1-2 TRBV19 ASSIDKQGYYGYT
TRBJ2-3 TRBV19 ASSISGGPRDTQY
TRBJ2-2 TRBV7-9 ASSPGGLEELF
TRBJ2-3 TRBV11-3 ASSLGREYTDTQY